The source of this TCR beta chain is a study of T cell responses to AZD1222 COVID-19 vaccine. The germline CDR1 and CDR2 sequences are SGHTA and FQGNSA. This CDR3 has 15 amino acids. The V and J ends lost 4 bases and 4 bases, in that order; junction bases with no gene match: 4. The count of this clone is one. Its antigen is undetermined. TCRdb's copy holds only in-frame clones and misses some; the assay was immunoSEQ multiplex PCR. The sample carries 20,000 to 30,000 clones, 80% to 90% recorded once. Study outcomes and limitations: Dominant at 160-218 and 743-854, vaccine-associated CD4 TCRs also spanned spike.

Researchers grouped second doses given at about 4 or about 12 weeks into one pool. The receptor was derived from an adult who received the AZD1222 COVID-19 vaccine. The chain is built from TRBV7-2 and TRBJ1-3, with TRBD1 matching over 10 bases. Sequencing was performed on peripheral blood, taken 28 days after the second AZD1222 dose. The chain's CDR3 is CASSSRTGGGNTIYF. CDR3 DNA sequence: TGTGCCAGCAGCTCGCGGACAGGGGGAGGAAACACCATATATTTT.